A selection of T cell receptor beta chains follows, all from one sample in a study of CD8 T cells in Susac syndrome. TCRdb re-called the immunoSEQ multiplex PCR reads through MiXCR, storing one row per CDR3 protein. The sample lists hundreds of thousands of distinct CDR3 sequences; approximately 94% were seen once. Sequenced sample: CD4+ T cells from PBMCs. These TCRs come from a human donor with Susac syndrome. Both conserved end residues are trimmed from each CDR3. D genes are given only for firm matches. Where a row states a size, it is once, few, many or the class of an expanded clone; other rows omit it.

J gene: TRBJ1-5; CDR3 length: 13; clone size: .; V gene: TRBV19; D gene: .; CDR3 protein: ASRSRGISNQPQH
J gene: TRBJ1-1; CDR3 length: 14; clone size: once; V gene: TRBV4-3; D gene: .; CDR3 protein: ASSQDLAGPNTEAF
J gene: TRBJ2-1; CDR3 length: 12; clone size: once; V gene: TRBV2; D gene: .; CDR3 protein: ASRWAVGDNEQF
J gene: TRBJ1-1; CDR3 length: 10; clone size: .; V gene: TRBV6-6; D gene: .; CDR3 protein: ASSYGGTEAF
J gene: TRBJ1-6; CDR3 length: 11; clone size: .; V gene: TRBV10-2; D gene: .; CDR3 protein: ASSEDYNSPLH
J gene: TRBJ2-3; CDR3 length: 15; clone size: .; V gene: TRBV3-1; D gene: .; CDR3 protein: ASSGGRRDPVTDTQY
J gene: TRBJ1-5; CDR3 length: 13; clone size: few; V gene: TRBV5-6; D gene: .; CDR3 protein: ASSLEGVGNQPQH
J gene: TRBJ2-5; CDR3 length: 14; clone size: .; V gene: TRBV20-1; D gene: TRBD2; CDR3 protein: SASALAGGFQETQY
J gene: TRBJ2-3; CDR3 length: 17; clone size: .; V gene: TRBV7-2; D gene: TRBD2; CDR3 protein: ASSSLPAGGGALTDTQY
J gene: TRBJ2-7; CDR3 length: 12; clone size: .; V gene: TRBV18; D gene: .; CDR3 protein: ASSPPSGETEQY
J gene: TRBJ1-5; CDR3 length: 12; clone size: once; V gene: TRBV30; D gene: .; CDR3 protein: AWSRGDYNQPQH
J gene: TRBJ2-5; CDR3 length: 13; clone size: .; V gene: TRBV4-2; D gene: TRBD1; CDR3 protein: ASSQGDRGEETQY
J gene: TRBJ1-2; CDR3 length: 12; clone size: .; V gene: TRBV7-9; D gene: .; CDR3 protein: ASSQRLGNYGYT
J gene: TRBJ2-1; CDR3 length: 15; clone size: .; V gene: TRBV20-1; D gene: .; CDR3 protein: SARGTGPGIGGDEQF
J gene: TRBJ1-1; CDR3 length: 13; clone size: .; V gene: TRBV23-1; D gene: .; CDR3 protein: APGGQRGVWTEAF
J gene: TRBJ1-2; CDR3 length: 12; clone size: .; V gene: TRBV4-3; D gene: .; CDR3 protein: ASSQVISEDGYT
J gene: TRBJ1-1; CDR3 length: 11; clone size: .; V gene: TRBV25-1; D gene: TRBD1; CDR3 protein: ASRGTGSSEAF
J gene: TRBJ2-7; CDR3 length: 13; clone size: once; V gene: TRBV7-3; D gene: .; CDR3 protein: ASSLAGTAGNEQY
J gene: TRBJ1-2; CDR3 length: 11; clone size: .; V gene: TRBV6-6; D gene: TRBD1; CDR3 protein: ASSYGTGNGYT
J gene: TRBJ2-7; CDR3 length: 11; clone size: .; V gene: TRBV29-1; D gene: .; CDR3 protein: SVEDPRFYEQY
J gene: TRBJ2-3; CDR3 length: 15; clone size: .; V gene: TRBV7-2; D gene: TRBD1; CDR3 protein: ASSAGGTGARVDTQY
J gene: TRBJ2-7; CDR3 length: 11; clone size: .; V gene: TRBV2; D gene: .; CDR3 protein: ASSETRAEEQY
J gene: TRBJ1-2; CDR3 length: 10; clone size: .; V gene: TRBV19; D gene: .; CDR3 protein: ASESVSYGYT
J gene: TRBJ1-2; CDR3 length: 11; clone size: .; V gene: TRBV30; D gene: .; CDR3 protein: AFFETGAGGYT
J gene: TRBJ2-2; CDR3 length: 12; clone size: .; V gene: TRBV10-3; D gene: .; CDR3 protein: AISDRSNTGELF
J gene: TRBJ2-2; CDR3 length: 11; clone size: once; V gene: TRBV30; D gene: TRBD1; CDR3 protein: AGTGENTGELF
J gene: TRBJ2-5; CDR3 length: 13; clone size: .; V gene: TRBV6-5; D gene: .; CDR3 protein: ASTRRRGNQETQY
J gene: TRBJ1-3; CDR3 length: 12; clone size: .; V gene: TRBV12-3/TRBV12-4; D gene: .; CDR3 protein: ASTPVLSGNTIY
J gene: TRBJ2-7; CDR3 length: 9; clone size: .; V gene: TRBV20-1; D gene: .; CDR3 protein: SARKGHEQY
J gene: TRBJ2-7; CDR3 length: 11; clone size: once; V gene: TRBV30; D gene: TRBD2; CDR3 protein: AWQRGGRYEQY
J gene: TRBJ1-2; CDR3 length: 10; clone size: .; V gene: TRBV29-1; D gene: .; CDR3 protein: SVVEGNYGYT
J gene: TRBJ2-5; CDR3 length: 12; clone size: .; V gene: TRBV5-6; D gene: TRBD1; CDR3 protein: ASSFGTGGETQY
J gene: TRBJ1-6; CDR3 length: 14; clone size: .; V gene: TRBV6-5; D gene: TRBD1; CDR3 protein: ASSYYVTGLGSPLH
J gene: TRBJ2-1; CDR3 length: 13; clone size: .; V gene: TRBV30; D gene: TRBD1; CDR3 protein: AWSATGGSYNEQF
J gene: TRBJ1-5; CDR3 length: 14; clone size: .; V gene: TRBV6-6; D gene: .; CDR3 protein: ASSRLGLNSNQPQH
J gene: TRBJ1-6; CDR3 length: 11; clone size: .; V gene: TRBV20-1; D gene: .; CDR3 protein: SGTRGSNSPLH
J gene: TRBJ2-5; CDR3 length: 12; clone size: .; V gene: TRBV9; D gene: TRBD2; CDR3 protein: ASSVELAGETQY